This TCR beta chain was recorded in a study of T cells after yellow fever vaccination. Whole-study context: Preparation of the low-cell-number fractions used SMART-Seq v4 Ultra Low Input.

In the case of this clonotype: Antigen specificity is unknown.

TCRdb reprocessed the 5' RACE reads with MiXCR, giving one entry per CDR3 protein. The sample carries almost 600,000 distinct CDR3 sequences, less than 15% recorded once. Deletions cut 0 bases from V and 3 bases from J, with 12 bases between. Germline V gene lookup returns CDR1 SGDLS and CDR2 YYNGEE. The CDR3 loop spans 15 amino acids. Study observations and caveats: Post-booster repertoires again held most primary-vaccination clones (roughly 95% CD4, over 80% CD8). A secondary response was less intense yet reached its peak sooner, at day 5 versus 15. Abundant bulk-population clonotypes could contaminate the FACS-sorted repertoires.

The chain links TRBV9 to TRBJ1-1, with a weak D call TRBD1 (5 bases). The receptor was isolated from a man aged 30 to 45 who received the YFV17D yellow fever vaccine. The material sequenced was PBMCs, taken on the day of the yellow fever booster vaccination. CDR3 loop: CASSVAGGRYTEAFF. The CDR3 DNA reads as TGTGCCAGCAGCGTAGCGGGGGGGAGGTACACTGAAGCTTTCTTT.